This TCR beta chain was observed in a study of T cells after yellow fever vaccination. There are 14 residues in the CDR3. Looked up from germline, CDR1 is MNHEY and CDR2 is SVGAGI. Trimming took 5 bases from V and 0 from J, leaving 10 bases between them. This clonotype was counted between two and nine times. Its specificity is unknown. Study-level findings and limits: Post-booster repertoires contained most primary-vaccination clones again (roughly 96% CD4, about 90% CD8). Weaker in magnitude, the secondary response showed a faster peak on day 5 versus 15. A small proportion of clonotypes was detected in both the CD4 and CD8 compartments.

Template switching with 5'RACE generated the TCR cDNA and added a universal primer site and UMIs. TCRdb ran MiXCR on the 5' RACE reads and lists one entry per CDR3 protein. The profile shows approximately 600,000 distinct CDR3 sequences, around an eighth of them singletons. The clonotype comes from a man aged 25-40 years who received the YFV17D yellow fever vaccine. The chain carries TRBV6-5 and TRBJ1-1, with D hard to call. The source was PBMCs, collected on the day of the yellow fever booster vaccination. CDR3 region: CASSITHMNTEAFF. Written as DNA, the CDR3 is TGTGCCAGCAGTATCACACACATGAACACTGAAGCTTTCTTT.